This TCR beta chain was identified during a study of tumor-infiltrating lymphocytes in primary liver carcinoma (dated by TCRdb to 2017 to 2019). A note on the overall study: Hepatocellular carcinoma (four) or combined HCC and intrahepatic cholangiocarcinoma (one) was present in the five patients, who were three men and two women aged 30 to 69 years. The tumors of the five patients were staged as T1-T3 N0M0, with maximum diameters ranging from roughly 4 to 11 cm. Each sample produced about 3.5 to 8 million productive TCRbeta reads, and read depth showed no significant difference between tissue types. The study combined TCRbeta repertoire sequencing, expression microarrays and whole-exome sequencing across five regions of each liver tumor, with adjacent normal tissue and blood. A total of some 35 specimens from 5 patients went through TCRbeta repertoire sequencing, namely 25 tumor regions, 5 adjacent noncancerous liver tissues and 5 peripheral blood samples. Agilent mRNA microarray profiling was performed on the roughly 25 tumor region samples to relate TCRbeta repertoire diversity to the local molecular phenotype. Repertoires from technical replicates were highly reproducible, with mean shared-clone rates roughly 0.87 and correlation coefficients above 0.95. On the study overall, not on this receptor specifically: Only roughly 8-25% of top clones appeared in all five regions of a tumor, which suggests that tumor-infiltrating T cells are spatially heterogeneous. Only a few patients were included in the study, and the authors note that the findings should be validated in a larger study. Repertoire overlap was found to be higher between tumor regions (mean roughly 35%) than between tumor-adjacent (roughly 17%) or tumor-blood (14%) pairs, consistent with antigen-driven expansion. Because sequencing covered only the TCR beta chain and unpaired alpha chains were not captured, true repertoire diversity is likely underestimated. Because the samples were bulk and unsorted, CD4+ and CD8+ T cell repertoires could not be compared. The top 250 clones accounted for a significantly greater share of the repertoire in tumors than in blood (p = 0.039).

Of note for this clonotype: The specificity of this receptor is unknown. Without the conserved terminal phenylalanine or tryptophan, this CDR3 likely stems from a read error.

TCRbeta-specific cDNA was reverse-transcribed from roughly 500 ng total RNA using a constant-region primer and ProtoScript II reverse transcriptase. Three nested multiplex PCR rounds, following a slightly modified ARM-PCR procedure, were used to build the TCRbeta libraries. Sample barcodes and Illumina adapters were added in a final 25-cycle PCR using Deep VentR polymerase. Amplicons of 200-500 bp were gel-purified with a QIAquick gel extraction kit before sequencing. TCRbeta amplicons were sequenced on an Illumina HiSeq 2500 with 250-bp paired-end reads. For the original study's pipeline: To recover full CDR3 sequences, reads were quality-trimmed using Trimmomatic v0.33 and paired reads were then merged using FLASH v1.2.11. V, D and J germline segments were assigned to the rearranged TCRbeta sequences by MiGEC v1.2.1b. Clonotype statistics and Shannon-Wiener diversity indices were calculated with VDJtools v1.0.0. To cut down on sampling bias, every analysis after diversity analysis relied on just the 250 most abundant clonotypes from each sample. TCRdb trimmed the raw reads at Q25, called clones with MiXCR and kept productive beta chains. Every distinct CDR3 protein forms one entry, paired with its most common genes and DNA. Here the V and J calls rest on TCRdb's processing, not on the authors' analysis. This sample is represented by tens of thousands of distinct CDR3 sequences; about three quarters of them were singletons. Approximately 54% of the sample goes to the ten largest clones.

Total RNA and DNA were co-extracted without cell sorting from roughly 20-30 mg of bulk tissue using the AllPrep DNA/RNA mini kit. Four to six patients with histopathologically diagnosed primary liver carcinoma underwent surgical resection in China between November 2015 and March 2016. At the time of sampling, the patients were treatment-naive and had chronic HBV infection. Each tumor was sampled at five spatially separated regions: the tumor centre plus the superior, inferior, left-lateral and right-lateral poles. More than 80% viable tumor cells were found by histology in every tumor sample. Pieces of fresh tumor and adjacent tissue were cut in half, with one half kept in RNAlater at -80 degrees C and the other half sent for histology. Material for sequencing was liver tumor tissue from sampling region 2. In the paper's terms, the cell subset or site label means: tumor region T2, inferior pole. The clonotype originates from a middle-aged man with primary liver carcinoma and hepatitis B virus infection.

Read as DNA, the sequence is TGTACCACCAGTCTCGGACAGAACAATGAGCAGTTCTCC. This codes for CTTSLGQNNEQFS. The chain is made from TRBV12-3 or TRBV12-4 and TRBJ2-1; possibly the D gene is TRBD1, per 6 matching bases. The CDR3 adds up to 13 amino acids, both ends counted. CDR3 DNA only is kept here, 39 bases in frame from base 1.